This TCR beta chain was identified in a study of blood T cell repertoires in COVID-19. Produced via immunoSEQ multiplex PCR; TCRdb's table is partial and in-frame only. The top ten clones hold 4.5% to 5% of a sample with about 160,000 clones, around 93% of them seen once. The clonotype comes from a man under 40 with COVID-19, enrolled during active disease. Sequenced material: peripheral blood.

CDR3 loop: CASSHQGVTTNEKLFF. CDR3 coding DNA: TGCGCCAGCAGCCACCAGGGGGTCACAACTAATGAAAAACTGTTTTTT. The genes are TRBV4-1 and TRBJ1-4; TRBD1 agrees at 7 bases. CDR3 length: 16 amino acids. Losses at the gene ends were 3 bases for V and 0 bases for J; bases not matched to a gene: 4. Germline loops: CDR1 MGHRA, CDR2 YSYEKL.